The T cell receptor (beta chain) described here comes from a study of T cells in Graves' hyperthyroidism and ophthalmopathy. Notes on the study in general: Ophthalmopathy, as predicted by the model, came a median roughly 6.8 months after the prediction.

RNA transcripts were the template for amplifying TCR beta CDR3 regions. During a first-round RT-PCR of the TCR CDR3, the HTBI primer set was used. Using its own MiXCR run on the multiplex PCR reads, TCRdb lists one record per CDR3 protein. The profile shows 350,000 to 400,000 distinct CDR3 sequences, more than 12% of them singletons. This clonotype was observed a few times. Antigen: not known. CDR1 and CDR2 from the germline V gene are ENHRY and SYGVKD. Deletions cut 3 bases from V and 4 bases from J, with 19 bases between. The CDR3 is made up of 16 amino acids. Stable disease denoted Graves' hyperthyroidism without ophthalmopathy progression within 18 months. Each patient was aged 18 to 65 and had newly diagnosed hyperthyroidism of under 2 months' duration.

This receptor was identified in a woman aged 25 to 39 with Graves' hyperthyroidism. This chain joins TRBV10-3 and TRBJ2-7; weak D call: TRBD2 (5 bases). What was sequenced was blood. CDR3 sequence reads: CAISDNAASSVYEQYF. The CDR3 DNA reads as TGTGCCATCAGTGACAACGCGGCTAGCTCCGTTTACGAGCAGTACTTC.